The 4 T cell receptor beta chains in this list originate from one sample, sequenced in a study of blood T cell repertoires in COVID-19. Sequencing was performed with immunoSEQ multiplex PCR; in TCRdb, only in-frame clones are kept and a portion is missing. The table includes 350,000 or so clones, 80% to 90% detected once. Input material: PBMCs or T cells enriched from blood (not recorded which). These receptor sequences come from a woman aged 40 to 50 with acute COVID-19.

The gene calls are TRBV24-1 and TRBJ1-2, with D hard to call. V lost 2 bases, J lost 2 bases, and 2 bases lay in between. This CDR3 is built from 12 residues. Germline-derived CDR1 and CDR2 are KGHDR and SFDVKD. The CDR3 DNA sequence: TGTGCCACCAGTGATTCAAACTATGGCTACACCTTC. It translates to CATSDSNYGYTF.

The V and J genes are TRBV5-6 and TRBJ2-1; 8 bases fit TRBD1. The germline V gene has CDR1 SGHDT and CDR2 YYEEEE. The trim removed 2 bases at V and 7 bases at J, leaving 11 bases unmatched. This CDR3 has 16 residues. The CDR3 protein is CASSFQRGQVLNEQFF. CDR3 nucleotide sequence: TGTGCCAGCAGCTTTCAAAGGGGACAGGTACTGAATGAGCAGTTCTTC.

The chain joins TRBV5-1 to TRBJ2-2; 8 bases fit TRBD1. The CDR3 spans 15 residues. Germline values: CDR1 SGHRS, CDR2 YFSETQ. The ends lost 4 bases at V and 5 bases at J; junction bases unmatched: 7. In DNA, the CDR3 is TGCGCCAGCAGCCAGGGACAGGCGGGAACCGGGGAGCTGTTTTTT. Protein product: CASSQGQAGTGELFF.

This rearrangement joins TRBV6-5 to TRBJ1-2, with 7 bases that match TRBD1. V lost 0 bases to trimming and J lost 6 bases; unmatched junction nucleotides: 4. The CDR3 is 14 residues long. The germline CDR1 and CDR2 sequences are MNHEY and SVGAGI. The CDR3 region has the DNA TGTGCCAGCAGTTACTCGAAGGGGGCTCATGGCTACACCTTC. It is translated as CASSYSKGAHGYTF.